The rows below give T cell receptor beta chains drawn from one sample of a study of T cell responses to AZD1222 COVID-19 vaccine. The table came from immunoSEQ multiplex PCR; TCRdb's copy has only in-frame clones and leaves some out. The data contain around 99,000 clones, roughly 88% of them singletons. The sequenced sample was peripheral blood, obtained on day 0 of MenACWY control vaccination. The receptors shown here come from an adult in good health. The CDR3 runs from the conserved cysteine through the conserved F or W. The D gene is left open where the match is weak. Expanded clones get a size class; other rows say once, few or many, or leave the size out.

>TRBJ1-5|NA|NA|TRBV2
TGTGCCAGCAGCCGTGATAGCAATCAGCCCCAGCATTTT
CASSRDSNQPQHF
>TRBJ2-5|NA|NA|TRBV6-5
TGTGCCAGCAGCTTCGACAGGATACAAGAGACCCAGTACTTC
CASSFDRIQETQYF
>TRBJ1-2|NA|NA|TRBV9
TGTGCCAGCAGCGCCCAGGGGTATTATGGCTACACCTTC
CASSAQGYYGYTF
>TRBJ1-2|NA|NA|TRBV7-2
TGTGCCAGCAGCTCCTACAGGGTCTTGGATGGCTACACCTTC
CASSSYRVLDGYTF
>TRBJ1-1|once|NA|TRBV19
TGTGCCAGTAGTATAGATACGGAGACTGAAGCTTTCTTT
CASSIDTETEAFF
>TRBJ2-7|NA|TRBD1|TRBV6-5
TGTGCCAGCAGGGGGACAGGGCTGTTCGAGCAGTACTTC
CASRGTGLFEQYF
>TRBJ2-2|once|NA|TRBV19
TGTGCCAGTAGTAGCGGACGGGGGCCCGGGGAGCTGTTTTTT
CASSSGRGPGELFF
>TRBJ2-6|few|NA|TRBV7-9
TGTGCCAGCAGCTTATATAGTTCGCCTGGGGCCAACGTCCTGACTTTC
CASSLYSSPGANVLTF
>TRBJ2-1|NA|NA|TRBV14
TGTGCCAGCAGCAACGAGAATGAGCAGTTCTTC
CASSNENEQFF
>TRBJ2-5|NA|NA|TRBV12-3/TRBV12-4
TGTGCCAGCAGGGGATCCGCGGAGACCCAGTACTTC
CASRGSAETQYF
>TRBJ1-3|NA|NA|TRBV9
TGTGCCAGCAGCGTAGCAGTGAATCTTAGGAGCTCTGGAAACACCATATATTTT
CASSVAVNLRSSGNTIYF
>TRBJ2-2|NA|NA|TRBV9
TGTGCCAGCAGGCAAGGGGGAACCGGGGAGCTGTTTTTT
CASRQGGTGELFF
>TRBJ2-7|NA|TRBD2|TRBV7-9
TGTGCCAGCAGCCCGCCGGGGGGATCCTACGAGCAGTACTTC
CASSPPGGSYEQYF
>TRBJ1-2|NA|NA|TRBV5-1
TGCGCCAGCAGCCGGGAAACAAACTATGGCTACACCTTC
CASSRETNYGYTF
>TRBJ1-5|once|NA|TRBV2
TGTGCCAGCAGTGAAGCGGCAGCCGGTCAGCCCCAGCATTTT
CASSEAAAGQPQHF
>TRBJ1-5|NA|NA|TRBV27
TGTGCCAGCAGTTTGACTCGGGGCAATCAGCCCCAGCATTTT
CASSLTRGNQPQHF
>TRBJ2-5|NA|TRBD1|TRBV18
TGTGCCAGCTCACCCGGACAGGGTGGGGTAGAGACCCAGTACTTC
CASSPGQGGVETQYF
>TRBJ2-5|NA|TRBD2|TRBV11-2
TGTGCCAGCAGCCCCTTGGTACTAGCGGGGGGCCAAGAGACCCAGTACTTC
CASSPLVLAGGQETQYF
>TRBJ2-1|NA|TRBD2|TRBV7-3
TGTGCCAGCAGCATGCCCTTAGCGGGGGGGCGGAATGAGCAGTTCTTC
CASSMPLAGGRNEQFF
>TRBJ1-1|NA|NA|TRBV14
TGTGCCAGCAGCCAAAACCGGGGTTCCACTGAAGCTTTCTTT
CASSQNRGSTEAFF
>TRBJ2-7|NA|TRBD1|TRBV4-3
TGCGCCAGCAGCCAAGGGACTGGACAGGGGCTCTACGAGCAGTACTTC
CASSQGTGQGLYEQYF
>TRBJ1-1|few|TRBD1|TRBV5-1
TGCGCCAGCAGCGTCTCCGGGACAGGACTGAACACTGAAGCTTTCTTT
CASSVSGTGLNTEAFF
>TRBJ1-2|NA|NA|TRBV19
TGTGCCAGTAGTATGCTGGGGTGGTATGGCTACACCTTC
CASSMLGWYGYTF
>TRBJ2-7|NA|NA|TRBV29-1
TGCAGCGTTGAAACAGCCCCCTACGAGCAGTACTTC
CSVETAPYEQYF
>TRBJ2-4|NA|NA|TRBV7-2
TGTGCCAGCAGCTTAGGGGCTGACAGAACAAACATTCAGTACTTC
CASSLGADRTNIQYF
>TRBJ1-5|NA|NA|TRBV15
TGTGCCACCAGCAGAGATAGGGAATATAGTGGCAATCAGCCCCAGCATTTT
CATSRDREYSGNQPQHF
>TRBJ2-1|NA|NA|TRBV6-2/TRBV6-3
TGTGCCAGCAGTCGCCGACTCCGAGGAGGCTACAATGAGCAGTTCTTC
CASSRRLRGGYNEQFF
>TRBJ2-7|few|NA|TRBV5-8
TGTGCCAGCAGTCCAGGGATCTATCGAAGCGAGCAGTACTTC
CASSPGIYRSEQYF
>TRBJ1-2|few|NA|TRBV4-2
TGTGCCAGCAGCCAAGTCTCAGGGGTAAACTATGGCTACACCTTC
CASSQVSGVNYGYTF
>TRBJ1-4|NA|NA|TRBV19
TGTGCCAGTACCACGGGCGGCGGGTGGAATGAAAAACTGTTTTTT
CASTTGGGWNEKLFF
>TRBJ1-2|NA|TRBD1|TRBV6-2/TRBV6-3
TGTGCCAGCAGTCATAAGACAGGGACCAACTATGGCTACACCTTC
CASSHKTGTNYGYTF
>TRBJ2-5|NA|TRBD2|TRBV7-3
TGTGCCAGCAGCCTGGGACTAGCGGGGGGACCCGGAGAGACCCAGTACTTC
CASSLGLAGGPGETQYF
>TRBJ1-1|NA|NA|TRBV6-5
TGTGCCAGCAGTTACCCCCCCCCGAACACTGAAGCTTTCTTT
CASSYPPPNTEAFF